These 30 T cell receptor beta chains originate from one sample sequenced in a study of CD8+ T cells in alopecia areata. Extracted RNA was reverse transcribed, and the resulting cDNA served as sequencing template. TCRdb keeps only in-frame clones here, not all; method: immunoSEQ multiplex PCR. The repertoire holds 90,000 to 120,000 clones, with roughly 64% as singletons. Sequenced material: CD8+ T cells sorted from blood. These receptors were taken from a human donor in good health.

The J gene is TRBJ2-5, the V gene TRBV5-6; D not resolved. Trimming cost V 3 bases and J 10 bases, with 16 bases left between them. Germline CDR1 SGHDT, CDR2 YYEEEE. There are 13 residues in the CDR3. CDR3 amino acids: CASSSAGFVNQYF. The CDR3 DNA is TGTGCCAGCAGCTCCGCAGGTTTTGTGAACCAGTACTTC.

Here the CDR3 DNA reads TGTGCCAGCAGTGCGACTAGCGGGGGATACTACGAGCAGTACTTC. Residues: CASSATSGGYYEQYF. This sequence joins TRBV6-5 and TRBJ2-7; the match to TRBD2 covers 12 bases. In germline, CDR1 is MNHEY, CDR2 SVGAGI. This CDR3 has 15 amino acids. V lost 5 bases, J lost 3 bases, and 5 bases stayed unmatched.

This clone has a handful of counts. The sample holds other DNA sequences that translate to the same CDR3. The chain recombines TRBV5-6 with TRBJ1-1, with D hard to call. The CDR3 totals 13 residues. V shed 0 bases and J shed 1 base, with 4 bases lying between them. Germline CDR1 is SGHDT and CDR2 is YYEEEE. The CDR3 region has the DNA TGTGCCAGCAGCTTGGGAGGGAACACTGAAGCTTTCTTT. As protein: CASSLGGNTEAFF.

This clone showed up just a few times. The genes are TRBV9 and TRBJ1-2; D might be TRBD1 (5 bases). Trimming left V 7 bases short and J 5 bases short, with 15 bases between. The CDR3 sequence is 13 residues long. The germline CDR1 and CDR2 sequences are SGDLS and YYNGEE. CDR3 residues: CASSTTAPYGYTF. CDR3 in DNA: TGTGCCAGCTCCACGACAGCACCTTATGGCTACACCTTC.

The chain is built from TRBV13 and TRBJ2-7; D is unclear. Germline CDR1 is PRHDT and CDR2 is FYEKMQ (reference sequence). The CDR3 has 11 residues. Trimming took 1 base from V and 6 from J, leaving 4 bases between them. CDR3 coding DNA: TGTGCCAGCAGCTTAGTGTCCGAGCAGTACTTC. This translates into CASSLVSEQYF.

The rearrangement uses TRBV29-1 and TRBJ1-2; 8 nucleotides line up with TRBD1. V trimming: 5 bases; J trimming: 2 bases; junction bases outside the gene matches: 10. Germline values: CDR1 SQVTM, CDR2 ANQGSEA. The CDR3 is 15 residues long. CDR3 sequence reads: CSVFSGQGSNYGYTF. CDR3 bases: TGCAGCGTTTTCTCTGGACAGGGCTCAAACTATGGCTACACCTTC.

The chain employs TRBV5-6 and TRBJ1-1, with D perhaps TRBD1 (5 bases). Germline values: CDR1 SGHDT, CDR2 YYEEEE. The CDR3 has 15 amino acids. V was shortened by 1 base and J by 5 bases, with 15 bases between the two germline ends. The CDR3, as DNA: TGTGCCAGCAGCTTGCTTGACCAGGAGGGGACTGAAGCTTTCTTT. This translates into CASSLLDQEGTEAFF.

The chain employs TRBV30 and TRBJ2-7, with D possibly TRBD2 on 7 matching bases. CDR1 and CDR2 from the germline V gene are GTSNPN and SVGIG (reference sequence). The CDR3 loop spans 12 amino acids. Trimming cost V 7 bases and J 7 bases, with 17 bases left between them. In nucleotides, the CDR3 is TGTGCCTTTGCCCCACAGGGAGGGGAGCAGTACTTC. Translated, it gives CAFAPQGGEQYF. Combining the CDR3 with reference TRBV30 and TRBJ2-7 gives the whole variable domain SQTIHQWPATLVQPVGSPLSLECTVEGTSNPNLYWYRQAAGRGLQLLFYSVGIGQISSEVPQNLSASRPQDRQFILSSKKLLLSDSGFYLCAFAPQGGEQYFGPGTRLTVT.

The V call is TRBV27, the J call TRBJ1-1; D is undetermined. V was pared by 0 bases and J by 4 bases, with 9 bases between. Germline-derived CDR1 and CDR2 are MNHEY and SMNVEV (reference sequence). The CDR3 extends over 14 amino acids. CDR3 nucleotides: TGTGCCAGCAGTTTATCGCCCCGTGGCACTGAAGCTTTCTTT. Translating gives CASSLSPRGTEAFF.

This chain links TRBV2 with TRBJ1-1; TRBD1 might be the D (5 bases). In germline, CDR1 is SNHLY, CDR2 FYNNEI. This CDR3 has 14 amino acids. V dropped 3 bases and J dropped 3 bases, with 11 bases sitting between them. CDR3 sequence: CASSDPTRDTEAFF. The CDR3 DNA reads TGTGCCAGCAGTGACCCGACCAGGGACACTGAAGCTTTCTTT.

The V call is TRBV29-1, the J call TRBJ2-3; 7 positions match TRBD1. The V segment lost 3 bases and the J segment 2 bases; nucleotides outside the gene matches: 5. Germline V gene data show CDR1 as SQVTM and CDR2 as ANQGSEA. This CDR3 spans 14 amino acids. CDR3 bases: TGCAGCGTTGAGTCTACAGGGGTCACAGATACGCAGTATTTT. It codes for CSVESTGVTDTQYF.

This chain joins TRBV30 and TRBJ1-1, with 10 positions matching TRBD1. CDR1 and CDR2 from the germline V gene are GTSNPN and SVGIG (reference sequence). The CDR3 contains 14 residues. Trimming cost V 4 bases and J 5 bases; bases outside gene matches: 7. CDR3 sequence (DNA): TGTGCCTGGACCCCGGGACAGGGGTCTACTGAAGCTTTCTTT. Translating gives CAWTPGQGSTEAFF.

The rearrangement links TRBV2 to TRBJ1-2; the match to TRBD1 covers 10 bases. CDR1 is SNHLY and CDR2 is FYNNEI in the germline V gene. This CDR3 region has 16 residues. The V gene end was trimmed by 6 bases and the J gene end by 3 bases; junction bases not matched to a gene: 10. This CDR3 reads CASRTPKGTGDYGYTF. CDR3 DNA: TGTGCCAGCAGGACACCCAAGGGGACAGGGGACTATGGCTACACCTTC.

This chain uses TRBV4-3 with TRBJ2-7, with 12 positions matching TRBD2. Germline values: CDR1 LGHNA, CDR2 YSLEER. The CDR3 is 15 amino acids. V lost 3 bases to trimming and J lost 2 bases; unmatched junction nucleotides: 2. Here the CDR3 reads CASSHLAGGPYEQYF. CDR3 sequence (DNA): TGCGCCAGCAGCCACCTAGCGGGGGGGCCCTACGAGCAGTACTTC.

This chain joins TRBV6-1 and TRBJ2-6; no firm D call. Germline V gene sequence: CDR1 MNHNS, CDR2 SASEGT. This CDR3 contains 14 residues. V lost 7 bases and J lost 4, with 11 bases in between. CDR3 protein: CASNTVIGANVLTF. As DNA, the CDR3 is TGTGCCAGCAATACAGTAATCGGGGCCAACGTCCTGACTTTC.

V and J are TRBV27 and TRBJ2-7; weak D call: TRBD2 (5 bases). The V end lost 6 bases, the J end lost 3 bases, and 18 bases lay between the germline ends. Germline V gene lookup returns CDR1 MNHEY and CDR2 SMNVEV (reference sequence). The CDR3 contains 15 residues. This CDR3 reads CASSSSSWWVYEQYF. The CDR3 bases are TGTGCCAGCAGCAGTTCTAGCTGGTGGGTCTACGAGCAGTACTTC.

This clone has just one count. V and J are TRBV7-6 and TRBJ2-2; D possibly corresponds to TRBD1 (6 bases). Trimming cost V 5 bases and J 0 bases, with 19 bases left between them. The CDR3 runs to 18 residues. Per the germline V gene, CDR1 is SGHVS and CDR2 is FNYEAQ. CDR3 nucleotides: TGTGCCAGCAGCGGCAGCTTGGGACACTTTTCGAACACCGGGGAGCTGTTTTTT. Translated, it gives CASSGSLGHFSNTGELFF.

This clone showed up just a few times. V is TRBV10-3 and J is TRBJ2-5; maybe TRBD2 (6 bases). This CDR3 has 14 residues. Trimming pared 7 bases from V and 4 bases from J, leaving 16 bases between. Per germline, CDR1 ENHRY and CDR2 SYGVKD. The CDR3 coding sequence is TGTGCCATCATGAGCAGGGAGGACGGAGAGACCCAGTACTTC. Protein sequence: CAIMSREDGETQYF.

The CDR3 is CASSAIREGDEKLFF. The DNA for the CDR3 is TGTGCCAGCAGCGCTATCCGGGAAGGGGATGAAAAACTGTTTTTT. The rearrangement uses TRBV27 and TRBJ1-4; D may be TRBD1 (5 bases). Germline V gene data show CDR1 as MNHEY and CDR2 as SMNVEV (reference sequence). This CDR3 comprises 15 residues. V was trimmed by 6 bases and J by 6 bases, leaving 17 bases between them.

This CDR3 is CASSAEEPYEQYF. The CDR3 DNA reads as TGTGCCTCCTCCGCAGAAGAGCCCTACGAGCAGTACTTC. The chain is built from TRBV5-6 and TRBJ2-7; D is unclear. The germline V gene has CDR1 SGHDT and CDR2 YYEEEE. This CDR3 region has 13 residues. V shed 10 bases and J shed 2 bases, with 16 bases lying between them.

In this sample, this clone turned up a few times. V is TRBV6-5 and J is TRBJ2-7; TRBD1 is a possible D gene (6 bases). Trimming left V 6 bases short and J 5 bases short, with 8 bases between. This CDR3 has 11 amino acids. The germline V gene encodes CDR1 MNHEY and CDR2 SVGAGI. CDR3 amino acids: CASSTGNEQYF. The DNA of the CDR3 is TGTGCCAGCAGCACAGGGAACGAGCAGTACTTC.

The table lists this clone with a count of one. The chain joins TRBV27 to TRBJ1-2; D is ambiguous. Trimming left V 2 bases short and J 4 bases short, with 5 bases between. The CDR3 length is 12 residues. Germline V gene sequence: CDR1 MNHEY, CDR2 SMNVEV (reference sequence). CDR3 DNA: TGTGCCAGCAGTTTACACGGCTATGGCTACACCTTC. Protein sequence: CASSLHGYGYTF.

The chain recombines TRBV28 with TRBJ2-1; D remains unclear. The germline V and J ends were trimmed by 6 bases and 4 bases, with 7 bases remaining between them. Germline CDR1 and CDR2: MDHEN and SYDVKM. The CDR3 runs 12 residues. The CDR3 DNA follows: TGTGCCAGCAGCGGGCTGTACAATGAGCAGTTCTTC. Its protein product is CASSGLYNEQFF.

The chain couples TRBV7-6 to TRBJ2-7; unclear D gene. The CDR3 contains 13 residues. V was pared by 0 bases and J by 3 bases, with 6 bases between. Germline V lookup: CDR1 SGHVS, CDR2 FNYEAQ. The CDR3 region is CASSLAGNYEQYF. CDR3 coding DNA: TGTGCCAGCAGCTTAGCAGGGAACTACGAGCAGTACTTC. The variable domain in full, with the rest retrieved from reference TRBV7-6 and TRBJ2-7, is GAGVSQSPRYKVTKRGQDVALRCDPISGHVSLYWYRQALGQGPEFLTYFNYEAQQDKSGLPNDRFSAERPEGSISTLTIQRTEQRDSAMYRCASSLAGNYEQYFGPGTRLTVT.

V gene TRBV28 combines with J gene TRBJ1-5, with 7 bases that match TRBD1. Germline loops: CDR1 MDHEN, CDR2 SYDVKM. Losses at the gene ends were 4 bases for V and 0 bases for J; bases not matched to a gene: 6. The CDR3 runs 16 residues. The CDR3, as DNA: TGTGCCAGCAGTTCTCGGACAGGAAATAGCAATCAGCCCCAGCATTTT. It translates to CASSSRTGNSNQPQHF.

The chain employs TRBV5-1 and TRBJ1-1, with 8 bases matching TRBD1. The CDR3 is 15 amino acids. The germline gives CDR1 SGHRS, CDR2 YFSETQ. With V trimmed by 1 base and J by 1 base, 3 bases remained unmatched. The CDR3 coding sequence is TGCGCCAGCAGCTTGCTTGGGACAGGGAACACTGAAGCTTTCTTT. This codes for CASSLLGTGNTEAFF. The complete variable domain, with remaining parts taken from reference TRBV5-1 and TRBJ1-1, reads KAGVTQTPRYLIKTRGQQVTLSCSPISGHRSVSWYQQTPGQGLQFLFEYFSETQRNKGNFPGRFSGRQFSNSRSEMNVSTLELGDSALYLCASSLLGTGNTEAFFGQGTRLTVV.

About this clone: The same CDR3 can be traced to other DNA sequences in this sample. The gene calls are TRBV13 and TRBJ2-7; D unclear. The CDR3 loop spans 11 amino acids. CDR1 and CDR2 from the germline V gene are PRHDT and FYEKMQ (reference sequence). With 3 bases removed from V and 1 base from J, the gap between germline ends came to 1 base. The CDR3 loop is CASSFSYEQYF. DNA of the CDR3: TGTGCCAGCAGCTTTTCCTACGAGCAGTACTTC. Together with reference TRBV13 and TRBJ2-7, the CDR3 gives the full variable domain: AAGVIQSPRHLIKEKRETATLKCYPIPRHDTVYWYQQGPGQDPQFLISFYEKMQSDKGSIPDRFSAQQFSDYHSELNMSSLELGDSALYFCASSFSYEQYFGPGTRLTVT.

The CDR3 region is CASSPHPDGGRTDTQYF. The CDR3 DNA reads TGTGCCAGCAGCCCCCACCCGGATGGGGGCCGCACAGATACGCAGTATTTT. The V call is TRBV9, the J call TRBJ2-3, with a possible D match to TRBD1 (6 bases). The V end was cut by 4 bases, the J end by 1 base, with 19 bases between. CDR1 SGDLS and CDR2 YYNGEE come from the germline V gene. CDR3 length: 17 amino acids.

The chain uses TRBV2 and TRBJ2-2; a possible D gene is TRBD2 (6 bases). The germline V and J ends were trimmed by 7 bases and 1 base, with 16 bases remaining between them. The CDR3 runs 16 residues. Germline CDR1 is SNHLY and CDR2 is FYNNEI. CDR3 nucleotide sequence: TGTGCCAGCAATCACGACGGCGGGATGAACACCGGGGAGCTGTTTTTT. Translating it yields CASNHDGGMNTGELFF.

The chain has TRBV4-3 and TRBJ1-6; D call uncertain. V lost 5 bases to trimming and J lost 7 bases, with 9 bases between them. Looked up from germline, CDR1 is LGHNA and CDR2 is YSLEER. This CDR3 has 13 residues. CDR3 region: CASSEVGNSPLHF. In nucleotides, the CDR3 is TGCGCCAGCAGCGAAGTGGGAAATTCACCCCTCCACTTT.